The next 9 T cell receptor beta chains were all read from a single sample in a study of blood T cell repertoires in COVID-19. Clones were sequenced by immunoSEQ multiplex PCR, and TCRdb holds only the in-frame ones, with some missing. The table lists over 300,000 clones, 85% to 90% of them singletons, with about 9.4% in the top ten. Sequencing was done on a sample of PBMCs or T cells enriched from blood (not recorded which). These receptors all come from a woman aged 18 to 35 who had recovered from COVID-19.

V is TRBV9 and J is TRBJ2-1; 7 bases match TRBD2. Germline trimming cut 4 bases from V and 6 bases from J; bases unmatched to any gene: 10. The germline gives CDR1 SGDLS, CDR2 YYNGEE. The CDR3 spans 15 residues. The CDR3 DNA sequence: TGTGCCAGCAGCCCGGGTCAAGCGGGACCCAATGAGCAGTTCTTC. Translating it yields CASSPGQAGPNEQFF.

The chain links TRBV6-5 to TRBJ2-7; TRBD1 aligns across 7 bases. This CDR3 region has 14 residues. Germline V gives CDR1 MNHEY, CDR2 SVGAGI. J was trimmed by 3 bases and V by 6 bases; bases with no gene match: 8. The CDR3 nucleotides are TGTGCCAGCAGGACAGGGCGATTCAACTACGAGCAGTACTTC. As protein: CASRTGRFNYEQYF.

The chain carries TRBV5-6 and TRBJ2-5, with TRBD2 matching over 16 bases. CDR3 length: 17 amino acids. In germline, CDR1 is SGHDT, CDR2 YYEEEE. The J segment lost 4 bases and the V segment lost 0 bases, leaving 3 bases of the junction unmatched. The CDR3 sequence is CASSLGGLAGGPETQYF. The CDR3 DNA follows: TGTGCCAGCAGCTTGGGGGGACTAGCGGGAGGGCCAGAGACCCAGTACTTC.

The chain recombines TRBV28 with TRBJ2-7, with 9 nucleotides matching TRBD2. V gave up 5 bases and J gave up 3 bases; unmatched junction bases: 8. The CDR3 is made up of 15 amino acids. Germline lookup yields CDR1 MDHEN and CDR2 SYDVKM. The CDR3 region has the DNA TGTGCCAGCAGTCCTTCTAGCGGGGCTTACTACGAGCAGTACTTC. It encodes CASSPSSGAYYEQYF.

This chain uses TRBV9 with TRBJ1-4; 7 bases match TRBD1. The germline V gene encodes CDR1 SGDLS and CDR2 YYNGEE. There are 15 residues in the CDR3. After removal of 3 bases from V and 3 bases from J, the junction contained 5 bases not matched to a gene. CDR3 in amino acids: CASSATGVANEKLFF. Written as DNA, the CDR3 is TGTGCCAGCAGCGCAACAGGGGTGGCTAATGAAAAACTGTTTTTT.

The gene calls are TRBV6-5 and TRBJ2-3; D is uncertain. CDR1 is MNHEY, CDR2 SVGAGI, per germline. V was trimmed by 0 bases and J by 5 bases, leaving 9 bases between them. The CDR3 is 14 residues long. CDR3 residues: CASSYSAFGDTQYF. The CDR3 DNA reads TGTGCCAGCAGTTACTCAGCGTTTGGAGATACGCAGTATTTT.

The CDR3: CASSLWSGGSYEQYF. The CDR3 nucleotides read TGTGCCAGCAGTTTATGGAGCGGGGGCTCCTACGAGCAGTACTTC. The chain carries TRBV28 and TRBJ2-7, with 8 bases identical to TRBD2. Trimming removed 0 bases from V and 0 bases from J; junction bases left unmatched: 1. The CDR3 is 15 amino acids. Germline CDR1 is MDHEN and CDR2 is SYDVKM. The whole variable domain, filled in from reference TRBV28 and TRBJ2-7, reads DVKVTQSSRYLVKRTGEKVFLECVQDMDHENMFWYRQDPGLGLRLIYFSYDVKMKEKGDIPEGYSVSREKKERFSLILESASTNQTSMYLCASSLWSGGSYEQYFGPGTRLTVT.

CDR3 region: CAISRTLGQGAYNEQFF. CDR3 DNA sequence: TGTGCCATCAGTAGAACCCTCGGACAGGGGGCGTACAATGAGCAGTTCTTC. The chain couples TRBV10-3 to TRBJ2-1; 11 positions agree with TRBD1. Germline V gives CDR1 ENHRY, CDR2 SYGVKD. The CDR3 is made up of 17 amino acids. The V gene end was trimmed by 5 bases and the J gene end by 4 bases; junction bases not matched to a gene: 10.

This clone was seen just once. The CDR3 sequence: CASSTEGGTSYNEQFF. CDR3 sequence (DNA): TGTGCCAGCAGCACCGAAGGGGGTACCTCCTACAATGAGCAGTTCTTC. The chain employs TRBV7-6 and TRBJ2-1; tentative D call: TRBD1 (6 bases). Germline V gene sequence: CDR1 SGHVS, CDR2 FNYEAQ. The CDR3 sequence is 16 residues long. V was trimmed by 5 bases and J by 0 bases, leaving 14 bases between them.